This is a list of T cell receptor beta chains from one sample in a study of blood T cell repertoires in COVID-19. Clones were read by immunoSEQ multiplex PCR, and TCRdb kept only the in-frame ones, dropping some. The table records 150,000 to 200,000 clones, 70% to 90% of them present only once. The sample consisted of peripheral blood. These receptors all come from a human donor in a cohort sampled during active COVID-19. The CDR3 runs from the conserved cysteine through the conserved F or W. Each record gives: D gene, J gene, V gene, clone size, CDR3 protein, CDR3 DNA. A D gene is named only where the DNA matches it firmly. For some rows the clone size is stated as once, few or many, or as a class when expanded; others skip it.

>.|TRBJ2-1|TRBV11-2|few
CASSLLRRRSYNEQFF
TGTGCCAGCAGCTTACTTCGGCGGAGATCCTACAATGAGCAGTTCTTC
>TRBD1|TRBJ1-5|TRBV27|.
CASSLSGQGAHQPQHF
TGTGCCAGCAGTTTATCGGGACAGGGGGCTCATCAGCCCCAGCATTTT
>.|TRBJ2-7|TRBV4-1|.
CASSQVLDRTYEQYF
TGCGCCAGCAGCCAAGTCCTCGACAGAACCTACGAGCAGTACTTC
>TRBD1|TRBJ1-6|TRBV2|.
CASSGDRGGNSPLHF
TGTGCCAGCAGCGGGGACAGGGGCGGCAATTCACCCCTCCACTTT
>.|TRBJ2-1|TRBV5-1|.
CASSLDGGGQFF
TGCGCCAGCAGCTTGGATGGGGGAGGGCAGTTCTTC
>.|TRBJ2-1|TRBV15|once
CATSRNSGRTEQFF
TGTGCCACCAGCAGGAATAGCGGAAGAACTGAGCAGTTCTTC
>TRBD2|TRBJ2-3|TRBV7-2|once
CASSTRLAGGPGDTQYF
TGTGCCAGCAGCACCCGACTAGCGGGGGGGCCGGGGGATACGCAGTATTTT
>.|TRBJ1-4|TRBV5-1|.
CASSLAWGGSNNEKLFF
TGCGCCAGCAGCTTGGCGTGGGGGGGCAGTAATAATGAAAAACTGTTTTTT
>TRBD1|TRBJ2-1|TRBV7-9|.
CASSSEDRGPYNEQFF
TGTGCCAGCAGCTCCGAAGACAGGGGACCCTACAATGAGCAGTTCTTC
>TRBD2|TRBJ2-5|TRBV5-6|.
CASSRGLADPQETQYF
TGTGCCAGCAGCCGGGGACTAGCGGACCCCCAAGAGACCCAGTACTTC
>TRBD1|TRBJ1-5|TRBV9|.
CASSEGGGGNQPQHF
TGTGCCAGCAGCGAAGGGGGCGGCGGCAATCAGCCCCAGCATTTT
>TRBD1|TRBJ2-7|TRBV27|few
CASSGTAASEQYF
TGTGCCAGCTCCGGGACAGCCGCGTCCGAGCAGTACTTC
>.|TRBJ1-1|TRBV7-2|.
CASSLRKGDTEAFF
TGTGCCAGCAGCCTCAGAAAAGGGGACACTGAAGCTTTCTTT
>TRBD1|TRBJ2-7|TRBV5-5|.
CASSTTGGLVEQYF
TGTGCCAGCAGCACGACAGGGGGCCTTGTGGAGCAGTACTTC
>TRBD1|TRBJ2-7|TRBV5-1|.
CASSPGGQESYEQYF
TGCGCCAGCAGCCCCGGAGGACAGGAATCCTACGAGCAGTACTTC
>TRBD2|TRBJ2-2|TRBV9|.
CASSVATLAGGPGELFF
TGTGCCAGCAGCGTAGCGACTCTAGCGGGAGGCCCCGGGGAGCTGTTTTTT
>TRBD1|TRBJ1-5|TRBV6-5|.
CASRQGAGQPQHF
TGTGCCAGTAGACAGGGGGCAGGTCAGCCCCAGCATTTT
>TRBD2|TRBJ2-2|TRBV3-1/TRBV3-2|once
CASSPGGLAGNTGELFF
TGTGCCAGCAGCCCGGGAGGACTAGCGGGGAACACCGGGGAGCTGTTTTTT
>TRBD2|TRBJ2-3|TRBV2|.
CASKASGSTDTQYF
TGTGCCAGCAAGGCTAGCGGGAGTACTGATACGCAGTATTTT
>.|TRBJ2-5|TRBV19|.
CASSRGSVQTQYF
TGTGCCAGTAGTCGAGGCTCAGTCCAGACCCAGTACTTC
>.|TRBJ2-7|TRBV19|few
CASSTRTNTYEQYF
TGTGCCAGTAGTACAAGGACTAATACCTACGAGCAGTACTTC
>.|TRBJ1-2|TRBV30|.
CASTSRQGIYGYTF
TGTGCCTCTACCTCACGCCAGGGCATCTATGGCTACACCTTC
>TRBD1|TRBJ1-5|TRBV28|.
CASTAGGTGRQPQHF
TGTGCCAGCACCGCTGGAGGGACAGGGCGGCAGCCCCAGCATTTT
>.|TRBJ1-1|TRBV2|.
CASRPSSDTEAFF
TGTGCCAGCAGGCCTTCTTCGGACACTGAAGCTTTCTTT
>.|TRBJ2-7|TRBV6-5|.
CASSYNAGEQYF
TGTGCCAGCAGTTACAATGCGGGAGAGCAGTACTTC
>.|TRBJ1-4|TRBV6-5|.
CASSRSQVANEKLFF
TGTGCCAGCAGTCGCTCTCAGGTTGCTAATGAAAAACTGTTTTTT
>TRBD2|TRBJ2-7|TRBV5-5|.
CASRSSGSRYEQYF
TGTGCCAGCAGATCTAGCGGGAGCAGGTACGAGCAGTACTTC
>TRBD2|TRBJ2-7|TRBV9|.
CASSGGLVSDEQYF
TGTGCCAGCAGCGGGGGACTAGTCTCTGACGAGCAGTACTTC
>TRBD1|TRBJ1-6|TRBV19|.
CASSIVGDRRSPLHF
TGTGCCAGTAGTATAGTTGGGGACAGGCGTTCACCCCTCCACTTT
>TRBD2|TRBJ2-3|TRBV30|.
CAWSVRRTSGGSDTQYF
TGTGCCTGGAGTGTACGTAGGACTAGCGGGGGGAGTGATACGCAGTATTTT
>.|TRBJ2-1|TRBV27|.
CASSLYLGEQFF
TGTGCCAGCAGTTTATATCTCGGGGAGCAGTTCTTC
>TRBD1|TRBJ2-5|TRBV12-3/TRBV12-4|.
CATSDRGKTQYF
TGTGCCACCTCGGACAGGGGCAAGACCCAGTACTTC
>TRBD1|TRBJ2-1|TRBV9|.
CASSVVGQGRDNEQFF
TGTGCCAGCAGCGTAGTAGGACAGGGGCGCGACAATGAGCAGTTCTTC
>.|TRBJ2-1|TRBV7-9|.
CASSFYPGFYNEQFF
TGTGCCAGCAGCTTTTATCCAGGGTTTTACAATGAGCAGTTCTTC
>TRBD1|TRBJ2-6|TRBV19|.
CATRTGDGSGANVLTF
TGTGCCACTCGAACAGGGGACGGCTCTGGGGCCAACGTCCTGACTTTC
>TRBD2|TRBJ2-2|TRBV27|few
CASSSLAGRELFF
TGTGCCAGCAGTTCGTTAGCGGGAAGGGAGCTGTTTTTT
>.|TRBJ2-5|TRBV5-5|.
CASSSWTWETQYF
TGTGCCAGCAGCTCTTGGACTTGGGAGACCCAGTACTTC
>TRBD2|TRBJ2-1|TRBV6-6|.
CASSPPGGYNEQFF
TGTGCCAGCAGTCCCCCGGGGGGATACAATGAGCAGTTCTTC